Listed below are T cell receptor beta chains from one sample, sequenced in a study of OX40 agonist ivuxolimab in advanced cancers. TCRdb's copy holds only in-frame clones and misses some; the assay was immunoSEQ multiplex PCR. Altogether more than 35,000 clones are present, approximately 90% being singletons, with the ten largest covering about 43%. The sequencing used CD4+ or CD8+ T cells sorted from blood, collected in a trial of the OX40 agonist ivuxolimab. These TCRs come from an adult with an advanced solid tumor such as melanoma, head and neck, liver or kidney cancer. Both conserved end residues are trimmed from each CDR3. Fields, in order: V gene, CDR3 protein.

TRBV30 | ASRSRGRGDTEAF
TRBV4-3 | ASSQGAGGRETQY
TRBV6-1 | ASSARTGGYEQY
TRBV7-9 | ASRQGAPGTEAF
TRBV13 | ASSPTPLRSDTQY
TRBV5-1 | ASSDTGTGDEQY
TRBV6-5 | ASRQGLGGELF
TRBV7-9 | ASSSYRNTGELF
TRBV11-2 | ASSLEASIAGELF
TRBV6-5 | ASSYLAGYNEQF
TRBV6-5 | ASSYSTAYGYT
TRBV6-5 | ASSFTGDHQPQH
TRBV13 | ASSLGQGFGTEAF
TRBV29-1 | SVVGSVSRSTEAF
TRBV27 | ASTLGWAGANTGELF
TRBV6-5 | ASSPGSEGGEQY
TRBV7-9 | ASSLVGTGANYGYT
TRBV27 | ASSLSLPSRSGNTIY
TRBV9 | ASSVSGTQQPQH
TRBV13 | ASSARLEGDNEQF
TRBV28 | ASSLFTGANVLT
TRBV6-4 | ASSDSIGRVPTEAF
TRBV4-3 | ASSQEGQVNTGELF
TRBV10-3 | AISEPPSISTLTGGAYGYT
TRBV7-9 | ASSQPGGVFGNNEQF
TRBV10-3 | AISDPGVDSPLH
TRBV6-1 | ASGLGASGNTIY
TRBV6-5 | ASSYAPTGGFEKLF
TRBV28 | ASSFQGAYNEQF
TRBV7-9 | ASSLLFGDTYNEQF
TRBV7-9 | ASSPPEGTDTQY
TRBV4-3 | ASSPGDNTEAF
TRBV27 | ASSLTGNSNQPQH
TRBV9 | ASIEWKGGDTQY
TRBV11-3 | ASSSGAGEQY
TRBV28 | ASTLSVLNTGELF
TRBV7-6 | ASSLAVRDTDTQY